The 14 T cell receptor beta chains listed next were all sequenced from one sample in a study of Graves' ophthalmopathy and Graves' hyperthyroidism. TCR beta CDR3 regions were amplified from RNA transcripts. The workflow started with a first-round RT-PCR run with HTBI primers and then moved on to a second-round multiplex PCR. In TCRdb, the multiplex PCR reads were re-called with MiXCR into one record per CDR3 protein. The sample includes about 150,000 distinct CDR3 sequences, under 40% of them seen just once. The sample consisted of peripheral blood. These TCRs come from a woman aged 40 to 50 with Graves' ophthalmopathy.

The chain links TRBV7-2 to TRBJ2-7; D is possibly TRBD2 (6 bases). This CDR3 contains 16 residues. Looked up from germline, CDR1 is SGHTA and CDR2 is FQGNSA. Trimming shortened V by 5 bases and J by 2 bases, and 19 bases separated the two germline ends. The CDR3 coding sequence is TGTGCCAGCAGCGTAACGGGACTCGCCTCGACCTACGAGCAGTACTTC. Encoded protein: CASSVTGLASTYEQYF.

The sample holds many counts of this clonotype. The chain is built from TRBV7-2 and TRBJ1-1; TRBD1 matches 7 bases. The CDR3 length is 13 residues. CDR1 is SGHTA, CDR2 FQGNSA, per germline. The trim removed 8 bases at V and 4 bases at J, leaving 7 bases unmatched. The chain's CDR3 is CASLLYRGTEAFF. The CDR3 nucleotides read TGTGCCAGCCTATTATACAGGGGCACTGAAGCTTTCTTT.

This rearrangement joins TRBV18 to TRBJ2-7; D remains unclear. Germline values: CDR1 KGHSH, CDR2 LQKENI. The CDR3 sequence is 16 residues long. Trimming left V 0 bases short and J 0 bases short, with 12 bases between. In DNA, the CDR3 is TGTGCCAGCTCACCACCCGGACGGGCACCCTCCTACGAGCAGTACTTC. Its translation: CASSPPGRAPSYEQYF.

The CDR3 DNA follows: TGTGCCAGCAGGCTTGGTCGAGGCGAGCAGTACTTC. It specifies CASRLGRGEQYF. V and J are TRBV12-3 or TRBV12-4 and TRBJ2-7, with D hard to call. With 6 bases removed from V and 6 bases from J, the gap between germline ends came to 12 bases. This CDR3 contains 12 residues.

This clonotype was picked up many times. The chain employs TRBV2 and TRBJ2-7; maybe TRBD1 (6 bases). Trimming cost V 4 bases and J 4 bases, with 11 bases left between them. Germline V gene sequence: CDR1 SNHLY, CDR2 FYNNEI. The CDR3 sequence is 13 residues long. The CDR3 region is CASSVGQRYEQYF. CDR3 DNA sequence: TGTGCCAGCAGTGTCGGACAGAGGTACGAGCAGTACTTC.

There are many counts of this clonotype. The gene calls are TRBV15 and TRBJ1-5; D call uncertain. Germline V lookup: CDR1 LNHNV, CDR2 YYDKDF (reference sequence). The CDR3 covers 15 residues. The V gene lost 0 bases and the J gene lost 3 bases, with 9 bases spanning the gap. The CDR3 DNA is TGTGCCACCAGCAGAGAAGTTGGGGTCAATCAGCCCCAGCATTTT. Protein product: CATSREVGVNQPQHF.

This clonotype appeared many times. The chain has TRBV11-2 and TRBJ1-2; TRBD1 might be the D (6 bases). The CDR3 sequence is 15 residues long. The germline V gene encodes CDR1 SGHAT and CDR2 FQNNGV. V was trimmed by 0 bases and J by 8 bases, leaving 16 bases between them. CDR3 sequence (DNA): TGTGCCAGCAGCTTAGATTTAGTTCAGGGGCTGGGCTACACCTTC. Translation: CASSLDLVQGLGYTF.

The CDR3 loop reads CASRSAGSPLGSPLHF. In DNA, the CDR3 is TGTGCCAGCAGGTCGGCAGGGTCGCCGCTAGGGTCACCCCTCCACTTT. The V call is TRBV28, the J call TRBJ1-6; D is perhaps TRBD1 (5 bases). The germline V and J ends were trimmed by 6 bases and 10 bases, with 22 bases remaining between them. CDR3 size: 16 residues. Germline lookup yields CDR1 MDHEN and CDR2 SYDVKM.

The chain recombines TRBV28 with TRBJ1-1; D is possibly TRBD1 (5 bases). V was clipped by 2 bases and J by 2 bases, with 12 bases between them. Germline CDR1 reads MDHEN; CDR2 reads SYDVKM. The CDR3 runs 15 residues. CDR3 in amino acids: CASSLLRAENTEAFF. The DNA for the CDR3 is TGTGCCAGCAGTTTACTCAGGGCGGAAAACACTGAAGCTTTCTTT.

The V gene is TRBV6-2 or TRBV6-3, the J gene TRBJ2-6; unclear D gene. CDR3 length equals 15 residues. Germline CDR1 is MNHEY and CDR2 is SVGEGT. Trimming shortened V by 2 bases and J by 0 bases, and 5 bases separated the two germline ends. The CDR3 protein is CASSYGDSGANVLTF. In DNA, the CDR3 is TGTGCCAGCAGTTACGGGGACTCTGGGGCCAACGTCCTGACTTTC.

V is TRBV7-3 and J is TRBJ2-5, with D unclear. Trimming left V 5 bases short and J 3 bases short, with 13 bases between. This CDR3 has 14 amino acids. Germline lookup yields CDR1 SGHTA and CDR2 FQGTGA. The CDR3 sequence: CASSPVGWEETQYF. DNA for the CDR3: TGTGCCAGCAGCCCGGTCGGGTGGGAAGAGACCCAGTACTTC.

The V gene is TRBV6-2 or TRBV6-3, the J gene TRBJ1-1, with D possibly being TRBD1 (5 bases). This CDR3 is built from 15 residues. Germline-derived CDR1 and CDR2 are MNHEY and SVGEGT. V lost 7 bases to trimming and J lost 0 bases, with 15 bases between them. CDR3 region: CASKKARDMNTEAFF. For the CDR3, the DNA is TGTGCCAGCAAAAAGGCCAGGGATATGAACACTGAAGCTTTCTTT.

This chain uses TRBV24-1 with TRBJ1-1, with a tentative D call TRBD1 (5 bases). Germline V gene data show CDR1 as KGHDR and CDR2 as SFDVKD. The CDR3 runs 13 residues. V was clipped by 7 bases and J by 1 base, with 9 bases between them. CDR3 sequence reads: CATRRQPNTEAFF. The CDR3 coding sequence is TGTGCCACCAGGAGACAGCCGAACACTGAAGCTTTCTTT.

Comment on this clonotype: Compared with germline, one end of the junction differs, possibly owing to a read error. CDR3 amino acids: CASSRNRGLGNTMYF. The CDR3 DNA reads TGTGCCAGCAGTAGAAACAGGGGGCTCGGAAACACCATGTATTTT. This sequence joins TRBV6-1 and TRBJ1-3, with TRBD1 matching over 9 bases. Germline lookup yields CDR1 MNHNS and CDR2 SASEGT. The CDR3 extends over 15 amino acids.